These T cell receptor beta chains were read from a single sample in a study of cytomegalovirus exposure and HLA in healthy donors. Measured with immunoSEQ multiplex PCR; TCRdb has only the in-frame clones, and not every one. The sample has about 130,000 clones; 83% are singletons. Sequencing used PBMCs. These receptors came from a man between 18 and 35 years old in good health and CMV-seropositive. Both conserved end residues are trimmed from each CDR3. The order of the fields is CDR3 protein, V gene, clone size. Not all rows give a size; the values are once, few, many and, for expanded clones, a class.

ASSSSSDEQY | TRBV6-6 | -
ATIPGQVFYGYT | TRBV5-3 | -
ASSYPAGHSEAF | TRBV5-4 | -
AWTVTGGYGYT | TRBV30 | -
ASSLETGGFYGYT | TRBV7-8 | -
ASKGGLAVGNEQF | TRBV7-2 | -
ASSYTGWTYEQY | TRBV7-8 | -
ASSKTGIEQF | TRBV5-1 | -
ASSLGGGANFYEQY | TRBV7-9 | -
ATSRVVGETQY | TRBV15 | -
ASSLGGDEKLF | TRBV7-9 | -
ASRPGRDLGYNSPLH | TRBV28 | -
ASSYTSGQPQH | TRBV6-5 | -
ASSDRVRDRGGYGYT | TRBV6-1 | -
ASSLGGFSNQPQH | TRBV7-8 | -
ASSPRQDNQPQH | TRBV4-1 | -
ASSFGLSTNEKLF | TRBV5-1 | -
ASSPQGALDEQF | TRBV18 | -
SVGGPWTGNTEAF | TRBV29-1 | few
ASSATNPSLSQETQY | TRBV9 | -
ASSLMSQASGGHYQETQY | TRBV7-3 | few
ASSFRERTRGTEEAF | TRBV28 | -
ASSVAQGALTGELF | TRBV9 | -
ASSQIGGTGSEEQY | TRBV18 | -
ASRGPSSYEQY | TRBV7-9 | -
ASSPRTTGDGGYT | TRBV6-6 | once
ASSQAGVGNYEQY | TRBV4-1 | -
ASSLGQDGTEAF | TRBV5-1 | -
ASSGPSPYEKLF | TRBV9 | -
ASSSTGSLSYNEQF | TRBV7-3 | -
ASSSLNEQF | TRBV11-2 | -
ASSPSPRTSADTQY | TRBV27 | -
ASSMGSRSYEQY | TRBV19 | few
ASLGDGGSSGNTIY | TRBV2 | -
ASSDTGPDGYT | TRBV2 | -
ASSYRGGNQPQH | TRBV28 | -
ASSQERGQGISRTEAF | TRBV4-1 | -
ASSQGSGGAEQY | TRBV4-1 | -
ASRQGWEKLF | TRBV19 | -
ASSLFLQGNTEAF | TRBV28 | -
ASSIVGQGNSPLH | TRBV28 | -
ASSRNGVGTGRLSSGYT | TRBV5-6 | once
ASSVVPIQETQY | TRBV9 | -
ASSETGREKLF | TRBV6-1 | -
ASGLEGAYTEAF | TRBV12-5 | -
ASSVGGEPNSLVNSPLH | TRBV9 | -
ASSQGHLAEGNQPQH | TRBV23-1 | -
ASSLGGSTYEQY | TRBV28 | few
SVEDPGGPYEQY | TRBV29-1 | -
ASSSPSGSYNEQF | TRBV7-3 | once
ASRAGGRTEQY | TRBV5-4 | -
ASSRYSGGVPETQY | TRBV4-2 | -
ASSFQGGTGEKLF | TRBV19 | few
ASSFRVSSTDTQY | TRBV2 | -
ASSSSSYTEAF | TRBV6-5 | -